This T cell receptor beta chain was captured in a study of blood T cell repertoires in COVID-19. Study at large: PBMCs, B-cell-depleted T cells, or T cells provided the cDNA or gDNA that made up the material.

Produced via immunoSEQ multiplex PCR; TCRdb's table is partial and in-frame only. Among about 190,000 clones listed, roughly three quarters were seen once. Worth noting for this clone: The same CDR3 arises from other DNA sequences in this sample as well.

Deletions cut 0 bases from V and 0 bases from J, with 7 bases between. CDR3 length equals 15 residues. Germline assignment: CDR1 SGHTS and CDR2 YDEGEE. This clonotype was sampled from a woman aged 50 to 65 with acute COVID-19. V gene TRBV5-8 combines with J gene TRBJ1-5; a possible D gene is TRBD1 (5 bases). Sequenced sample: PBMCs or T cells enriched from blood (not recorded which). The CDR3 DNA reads TGTGCCAGCAGCTTGGGCGACAGTAGCAATCAGCCCCAGCATTTT. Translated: CASSLGDSSNQPQHF. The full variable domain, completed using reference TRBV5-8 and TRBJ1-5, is EAGVTQSPTHLIKTRGQQATLRCSPISGHTSVYWYQQALGLGLQFLLWYDEGEERNRGNFPPRFSGRQFPNYSSELNVNALELEDSALYLCASSLGDSSNQPQHFGDGTRLSIL.